This TCR beta chain was sequenced during a study of breast tumors, draining lymph nodes, adjacent tissues. Study-wide results and limits: Data fit most tumor T cells coming from lymph node, expanding in tumor. Tumor T cell lymph node origin was a supported hypothesis, not proven. Tumor TCR diversity was below lymph nodes but above nontumor tissue. Compared with basal-like, luminal-like tumors shared significantly more repertoire with nontumor tissue.

Germline V gene sequence: CDR1 SGHVS, CDR2 FQNEAQ. The CDR3 extends over 14 amino acids. Trimming removed 1 base at V and 4 bases at J, with 11 bases between. TCRdb reprocessed the multiplex PCR reads via MiXCR and lists one record per CDR3 protein. Of about 230,000 distinct CDR3 sequences in the sample, roughly 30% were seen once. A word on this clonotype: Its antigen remains unknown. The missing conserved phenylalanine or tryptophan at the end of this CDR3 makes a read error likely.

Samples came from axillary lymph nodes draining the breast cancer. The receptor's source is a female donor with breast cancer. Some clones in this sample may be carry-over from other donors' samples. The rearrangement uses TRBV7-8 and TRBJ2-7; D is perhaps TRBD1 (5 bases). The sample consisted of axillary lymph node tissue. The CDR3 nucleotides read TGTGCCAGCAGCTTAGTATCGAAGGGGTACGAGCAGTACCAC. Protein: CASSLVSKGYEQYH.